This passage covers 27 T cell receptor beta chains from one sample sequenced in a study of blood T cell repertoires in COVID-19. The data were produced by immunoSEQ multiplex PCR, yet TCRdb's version contains in-frame clones alone and is incomplete. The sample comprises 250,000 or so clones, around nine tenths of which are singletons, and around 3% rests with the top ten. The specimen was peripheral blood. These receptors all stem from a man between 18 and 29 years old with active or convalescent COVID-19.

The chain couples TRBV9 to TRBJ2-3, with 12 bases matching TRBD2. The V and J ends lost 0 bases and 5 bases, in that order; junction bases with no gene match: 7. The CDR3 sequence is 17 residues long. Germline assignment: CDR1 SGDLS and CDR2 YYNGEE. The CDR3 reads CASSVDPSGGAIDTQYF. CDR3 nucleotide sequence: TGTGCCAGCAGCGTAGATCCTAGCGGGGGGGCTATAGATACGCAGTATTTT.

The chain couples TRBV28 to TRBJ2-5; D might be TRBD2 (6 bases). Germline V gives CDR1 MDHEN, CDR2 SYDVKM. This CDR3 has 15 amino acids. Trimming took 2 bases from V and 2 from J, leaving 12 bases between them. In DNA form, the CDR3 reads TGTGCCAGCAGTTTAACCCGGGAGCTACAAGAGACCCAGTACTTC. It is translated as CASSLTRELQETQYF.

The chain carries TRBV10-3 and TRBJ1-2; D is ambiguous. The V and J ends lost 6 bases and 8 bases respectively, with 19 bases between them. The CDR3 extends over 14 amino acids. Germline CDR1 ENHRY, CDR2 SYGVKD. The CDR3 nucleotides read TGTGCCATCAGGGGTTTAACAGAACTTAAGGGCTACACCTTC. It is translated as CAIRGLTELKGYTF.

V is TRBV20-1 and J is TRBJ2-3, with D possibly matching TRBD2 (6 bases). Trimming pared 3 bases from V and 2 bases from J, leaving 12 bases between. Germline CDR1 reads DFQATT; CDR2 reads SNEGSKA (reference sequence). The CDR3 has 14 amino acids. CDR3 nucleotides: TGCAGTGCTAGTAGGGGCGGGATCACAGATACGCAGTATTTT. Amino acids: CSASRGGITDTQYF.

CDR3 in amino acids: CATGGRGPYNEQFF. As DNA, the CDR3 is TGTGCCACCGGGGGGAGGGGTCCATACAATGAGCAGTTCTTC. The chain carries TRBV11-2 and TRBJ2-1; 7 bases align to TRBD2. CDR1 and CDR2 from the germline V gene are SGHAT and FQNNGV. This CDR3 is built from 14 residues. The V segment lost 10 bases and the J segment 4 bases; nucleotides outside the gene matches: 10. Combining the CDR3 with reference TRBV11-2 and TRBJ2-1 gives the whole variable domain EAGVAQSPRYKIIEKRQSVAFWCNPISGHATLYWYQQILGQGPKLLIQFQNNGVVDDSQLPKDRFSAERLKGVDSTLKIQPAKLEDSAVYLCATGGRGPYNEQFFGPGTRLTVL.

This clone was seen a handful of times. The CDR3 spells CASTYRKDGGNTIYF. The CDR3, as DNA: TGTGCCAGCACCTACAGGAAAGATGGCGGAAACACCATATATTTT. The J gene is TRBJ1-3, the V gene TRBV5-6, with D possibly being TRBD1 (5 bases). Germline CDR1 reads SGHDT; CDR2 reads YYEEEE. V was trimmed by 6 bases and J by 4 bases, leaving 17 bases between them. The CDR3 extends over 15 amino acids.

The V and J genes are TRBV4-3 and TRBJ1-1; perhaps TRBD1 as D (5 bases). The CDR3 is made up of 15 amino acids. V was shortened by 2 bases and J by 1 base, with 11 bases between the two germline ends. Germline V gene data show CDR1 as LGHNA and CDR2 as YSLEER. The CDR3: CASSQRGTGNTEAFF. The CDR3 DNA reads TGCGCCAGCAGCCAACGGGGGACGGGGAACACTGAAGCTTTCTTT.

The gene calls are TRBV3-1 (or the pseudogene TRBV3-2) and TRBJ2-7, with 9 nucleotides matching TRBD1. J was trimmed by 5 bases and V by 5 bases; bases with no gene match: 7. The V gene's germline CDR1 is LGHDT and CDR2 YNNKEL (reference sequence). The CDR3 has 14 residues. DNA for the CDR3: TGTGCCAGCAGCAACGGACAGGGGACAAACGAGCAGTACTTC. It yields the protein CASSNGQGTNEQYF.

V gene TRBV6-2 or TRBV6-3 combines with J gene TRBJ1-5; D uncertain. Germline V gene sequence: CDR1 MNHEY, CDR2 SVGEGT. The CDR3 is made up of 14 amino acids. Deletions cut 7 bases from V and 4 bases from J, with 14 bases between. The CDR3 loop reads CASTPRSENQPQHF. For the CDR3, the DNA is TGTGCCAGCACCCCCCGGTCCGAGAATCAGCCCCAGCATTTT.

The chain couples TRBV9 to TRBJ2-2, with D perhaps TRBD1 (8 bases). Germline V lookup: CDR1 SGDLS, CDR2 YYNGEE. The V gene lost 0 bases and the J gene lost 2 bases, with 23 bases spanning the gap. This CDR3 is 20 amino acids long. The DNA for the CDR3 is TGTGCCAGCAGCGTAGACAGGGGGGTTCAGCGGGGCAGCAACACCGGGGAGCTGTTTTTT. This encodes CASSVDRGVQRGSNTGELFF.

This clone was counted once. The chain carries TRBV7-9 and TRBJ2-1; D possibly corresponds to TRBD2 (6 bases). Germline V gives CDR1 SEHNR, CDR2 FQNEAQ (reference sequence). V lost 5 bases, J lost 10 bases, and 21 bases lay in between. This CDR3 is built from 15 residues. CDR3 sequence: CASSTAGSGKGEQFF. CDR3 DNA sequence: TGTGCCAGCAGCACCGCGGGGTCCGGAAAGGGAGAGCAGTTCTTC.

In DNA, the CDR3 is TGTGCCAGCAGCTTGAGCGGGAGTAATGAGCAGTTCTTC. It codes for CASSLSGSNEQFF. This chain joins TRBV6-2 or TRBV6-3 and TRBJ2-1; TRBD2 matches at 8 bases. V shed 6 bases and J 7 bases; nucleotides not matched to a gene: 5. The CDR3 is 13 residues long. Germline V gene lookup returns CDR1 MNHEY and CDR2 SVGEGT.

This sequence joins TRBV7-9 and TRBJ1-2; D is unresolved. V lost 1 base, J lost 5 bases, and 5 bases lay in between. Germline V gives CDR1 SEHNR, CDR2 FQNEAQ (reference sequence). The CDR3 runs to 12 residues. The CDR3 is CASSLETYGYTF. As DNA, the CDR3 is TGTGCCAGCAGCTTAGAAACTTATGGCTACACCTTC.

This rearrangement joins TRBV28 to TRBJ1-1; no clear D gene. V shed 8 bases and J shed 1 base, with 5 bases lying between them. The CDR3 totals 11 residues. Germline lookup yields CDR1 MDHEN and CDR2 SYDVKM. The CDR3 here is CASGGNTEAFF. The CDR3 bases are TGTGCCAGCGGAGGGAACACTGAAGCTTTCTTT.

This rearrangement joins TRBV28 to TRBJ2-2; 7 bases align to TRBD1. The CDR3 extends over 14 amino acids. V shed 6 bases and J 4 bases; nucleotides not matched to a gene: 5. Per germline, CDR1 MDHEN and CDR2 SYDVKM. Here the CDR3 reads CASSGQVFTGELFF. The CDR3, as DNA: TGTGCCAGCAGCGGACAGGTCTTCACCGGGGAGCTGTTTTTT.

The chain recombines TRBV28 with TRBJ2-7, with 12 bases fitting TRBD2. Germline V gene lookup returns CDR1 MDHEN and CDR2 SYDVKM. This CDR3 spans 14 amino acids. With 6 bases clipped from V and 4 bases from J, the junction kept 4 bases outside the gene matches. The CDR3 DNA reads TGTGCCAGCAGGACTAGCGGGAGTCTGTACGAGCAGTACTTC. Amino acids: CASRTSGSLYEQYF.

V is TRBV7-8 and J is TRBJ1-1, with 10 nucleotides matching TRBD1. Trimming took 5 bases from V and 1 from J; bases not matched to a gene: 10. This CDR3 spans 17 amino acids. Germline loops: CDR1 SGHVS, CDR2 FQNEAQ. CDR3 residues: CASSTADRGIRNTEAFF. CDR3 DNA: TGTGCCAGCAGCACAGCGGACAGGGGGATTAGGAACACTGAAGCTTTCTTT.

This chain links TRBV16 with TRBJ1-1; D is possibly TRBD1 (5 bases). This CDR3 region has 15 residues. CDR1 is KGHSY and CDR2 is FQNENV in the germline V gene. V lost 4 bases and J 4 bases, leaving 16 bases between the germline ends. The CDR3 region has the DNA TGTGCCAGCAGCCTTTCCAGGGTTTCTGGCACTGAAGCTTTCTTT. Translated: CASSLSRVSGTEAFF.

The rearrangement joins TRBV27 to TRBJ2-7, with 9 nucleotides matching TRBD1. CDR1 and CDR2 from the germline V gene are MNHEY and SMNVEV (reference sequence). The J segment lost 6 bases and the V segment lost 7 bases, leaving 10 bases of the junction unmatched. CDR3 length: 14 amino acids. The CDR3 region has the DNA TGTGCCAGCACCCCCCGGGACAGGGAATCCGAGCAGTACTTC. It encodes CASTPRDRESEQYF.

This clone has only one observation. The V call is TRBV19, the J call TRBJ1-2, with D maybe TRBD1 (6 bases). CDR3 length: 11 amino acids. Germline values: CDR1 LNHDA, CDR2 SQIVND (reference sequence). V dropped 8 bases and J dropped 8 bases, with 12 bases sitting between them. The CDR3 bases are TGTGCCAGTCGGGGGGCTAAAGGCTACACCTTC. Encoded protein: CASRGAKGYTF.

This chain links TRBV6-5 with TRBJ2-7, with 12 bases fitting TRBD2. CDR1 and CDR2 (germline): MNHEY, SVGAGI. The V gene end was trimmed by 5 bases and the J gene end by 4 bases; junction bases not matched to a gene: 6. This CDR3 has 15 residues. The CDR3 protein is CASSLAGGPRYEQYF. The DNA of the CDR3 is TGTGCCAGCAGTCTAGCGGGGGGGCCCCGGTACGAGCAGTACTTC.

The genes are TRBV21-1 and TRBJ1-2; the table's TRBD1 call for D was not verified on the DNA. TRBV21-1 is a pseudogene segment. CDR3 length: 17 residues. CDR3 in amino acids: CASSKYERDRDNYGYTF. CDR3 sequence (DNA): TGTGCCAGCAGCAAATATGAAAGGGACAGGGATAACTATGGCTACACCTTC.

The chain carries TRBV24-1 and TRBJ2-5; D unclear. The CDR3 spans 13 residues. Trimming removed 4 bases at V and 0 bases at J, with 5 bases between. In germline, CDR1 is KGHDR, CDR2 SFDVKD. DNA for the CDR3: TGTGCCACCAGTGAGGGCAACCAAGAGACCCAGTACTTC. This translates into CATSEGNQETQYF.

Only a few counts were recorded for this clone. This chain's CDR3 is CASSEARGAPGNQPQHF. CDR3 in DNA: TGTGCCAGCAGTGAAGCGCGGGGGGCTCCGGGCAATCAGCCCCAGCATTTT. The chain has TRBV2 and TRBJ1-5, with D possibly TRBD1 on 6 matching bases. V was pared by 0 bases and J by 2 bases, with 14 bases between. This CDR3 spans 17 amino acids. Germline V gene data show CDR1 as SNHLY and CDR2 as FYNNEI.

This clone occurred a few times. The chain employs TRBV19 and TRBJ1-5, with 8 bases lining up with TRBD1. CDR1 is LNHDA, CDR2 SQIVND, per germline (reference sequence). This CDR3 has 15 amino acids. Trimming took 11 bases from V and 0 from J; bases not matched to a gene: 9. CDR3 residues: CASGQGLFSNQPQHF. The DNA for the CDR3 is TGTGCCTCAGGACAGGGCCTGTTTAGCAATCAGCCCCAGCATTTT.

CDR3 residues: CAWSAVVSGTCYNEQFF. The CDR3 region has the DNA TGTGCCTGGAGTGCGGTTGTTAGCGGGACTTGCTACAATGAGCAGTTCTTC. This rearrangement joins TRBV30 to TRBJ2-1; 8 bases align to TRBD2. V was clipped by 1 base and J by 3 bases; unmatched bases: 11. This CDR3 region has 17 residues. Germline CDR1 and CDR2: GTSNPN and SVGIG (reference sequence).

V and J are TRBV4-3 and TRBJ2-5; TRBD2 agrees at 9 bases. In germline, CDR1 is LGHNA, CDR2 YSLEER. J was trimmed by 2 bases and V by 4 bases; bases with no gene match: 2. The CDR3 has 14 residues. CDR3 sequence reads: CASSLAGAQETQYF. CDR3 coding DNA: TGCGCCAGCAGCCTAGCGGGAGCGCAAGAGACCCAGTACTTC.